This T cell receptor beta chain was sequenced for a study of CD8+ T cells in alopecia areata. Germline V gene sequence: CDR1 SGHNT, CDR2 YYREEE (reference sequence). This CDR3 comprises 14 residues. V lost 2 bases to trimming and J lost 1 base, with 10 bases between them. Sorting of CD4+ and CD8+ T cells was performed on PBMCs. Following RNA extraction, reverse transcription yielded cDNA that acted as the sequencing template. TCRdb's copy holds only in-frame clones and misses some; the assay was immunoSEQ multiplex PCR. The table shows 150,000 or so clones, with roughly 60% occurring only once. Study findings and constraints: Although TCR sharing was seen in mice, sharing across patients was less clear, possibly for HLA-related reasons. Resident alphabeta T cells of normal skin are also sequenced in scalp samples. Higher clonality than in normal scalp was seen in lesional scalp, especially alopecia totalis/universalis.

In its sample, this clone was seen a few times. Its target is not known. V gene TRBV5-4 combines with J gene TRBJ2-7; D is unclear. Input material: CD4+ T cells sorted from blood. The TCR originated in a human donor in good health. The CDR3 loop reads CASSFISASYEQYF. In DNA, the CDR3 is TGTGCCAGCAGCTTTATATCAGCTTCCTACGAGCAGTACTTC.